This T cell receptor beta chain was captured in a study of naive and memory T cell subsets. The germline CDR1 and CDR2 sequences are DFQATT and SNEGSKA (reference sequence). The CDR3 is made up of 13 amino acids. Of note for this clonotype: With a much larger clone just one base away, this may be a read error.

Both TRBC1 and TRBC2 were covered by a beta constant-region primer of two equimolar oligonucleotides. A single record per CDR3 protein comes from TCRdb applying MiXCR to the UMI-ligation and nested PCR reads. The top ten clones hold more than 1.5% of a sample with some 100,000 distinct CDR3 sequences, more than 6.5% of them seen once. The chain couples TRBV20-1 to TRBJ1-5, with D possibly being TRBD1 (6 bases). Sequencing used central memory CD4+ T cells from blood. The clonotype comes from a human donor in good health. The CDR3 region is CIASGGGNQPQHF. DNA for the CDR3: TGCATTGCTAGTGGGGGCGGCAATCAGCCCCAGCATTTT.